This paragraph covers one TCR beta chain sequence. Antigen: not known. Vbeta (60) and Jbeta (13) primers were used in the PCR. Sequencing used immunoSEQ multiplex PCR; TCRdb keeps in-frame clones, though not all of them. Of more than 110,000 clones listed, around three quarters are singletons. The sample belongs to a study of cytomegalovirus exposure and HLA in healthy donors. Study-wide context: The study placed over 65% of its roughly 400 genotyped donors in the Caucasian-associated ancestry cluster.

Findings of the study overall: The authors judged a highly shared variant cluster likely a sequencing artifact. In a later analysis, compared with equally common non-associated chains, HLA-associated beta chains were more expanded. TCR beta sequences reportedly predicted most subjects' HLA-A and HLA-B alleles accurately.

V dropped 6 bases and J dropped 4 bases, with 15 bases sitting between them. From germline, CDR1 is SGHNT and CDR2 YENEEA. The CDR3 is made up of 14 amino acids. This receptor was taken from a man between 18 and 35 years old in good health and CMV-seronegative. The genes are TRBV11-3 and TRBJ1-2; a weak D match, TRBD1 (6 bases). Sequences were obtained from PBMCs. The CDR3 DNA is TGTGCCAGCAGATCCGGACAGCCCCTCTATGGCTACACCTTC. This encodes CASRSGQPLYGYTF.